The entry that follows covers one TCR beta chain sequence. Antigen specificity is unknown. The data were taken from a study of CD8+ T cells in alopecia areata. About the study: Those treated were given oral tofacitinib at 5 to 10 mg twice daily. Tofacitinib continued for 6 to 18 months and was then withheld for 6 months. Study-wide results and caveats: Scalp sequencing also captures normal skin's resident alphabeta T cells. Lesional scalp exceeded normal scalp in clonality, especially in alopecia totalis/universalis.

RNA was isolated and reverse transcribed to cDNA, the sequencing template. Libraries were prepared by immunoSEQ multiplex PCR; TCRdb keeps only in-frame clonotypes and omits some of them. The top ten clones hold 1% to 1.5% of a sample with over 95,000 clones, about two fifths of them seen once. Per germline, CDR1 SQVTM and CDR2 ANQGSEA. Trimming left V 5 bases short and J 4 bases short, with 18 bases between. The CDR3 length is 14 residues. The TCR sequence derives from a human donor with alopecia areata. This chain connects TRBV29-1 to TRBJ2-7; no clear D gene. Sequenced input: CD4+ T cells sorted from blood. The CDR3 DNA follows: TGCAGCGTTTTGGTCGGAACTTCCCCTTACGAGCAGTACTTC. It is translated as CSVLVGTSPYEQYF.